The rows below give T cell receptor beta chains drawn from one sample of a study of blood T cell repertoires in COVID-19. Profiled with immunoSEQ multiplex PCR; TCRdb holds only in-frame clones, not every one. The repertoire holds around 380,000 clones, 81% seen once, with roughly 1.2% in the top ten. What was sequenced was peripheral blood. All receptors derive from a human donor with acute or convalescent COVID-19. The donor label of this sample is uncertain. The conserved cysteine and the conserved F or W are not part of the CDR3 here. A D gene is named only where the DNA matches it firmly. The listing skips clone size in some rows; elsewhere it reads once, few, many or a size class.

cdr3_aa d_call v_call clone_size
ASSQGIGGTEAF . TRBV5-1 .
ASSPSGTSTDTQY . TRBV7-7 .
ASSQVRRDPYNEQF . TRBV4-1 .
AWRPRVGELF . TRBV30 .
ASSQLAANYGYT . TRBV3-1/TRBV3-2 .
ASSSEGLLPNQPQH . TRBV7-8 .
ASSWPQGEGRAGELF TRBD1 TRBV5-6 .
ASSSTGTNEKLF TRBD1 TRBV6-6 .
ASTREQIYMNYGYT . TRBV19 .
ASSSGQGVSPLH TRBD1 TRBV28 .
ASSQLDRREAF . TRBV5-8 few
ASSGRGDRDNRRGYT TRBD1 TRBV19 .
ASSEGDIQY . TRBV12-3/TRBV12-4 .
ASSDSKDRGQDGYT TRBD1 TRBV6-4 .
ASSPTTGTEQY . TRBV7-7 .
ASSPRGNTEAF . TRBV12-3/TRBV12-4 .